This TCR beta chain is drawn from a study of cytotoxic CD8 clonotypes in ibrutinib-treated CLL. The assay was immunoSEQ multiplex PCR, and TCRdb's table has in-frame clones only and misses some. Of almost 250,000 clones listed, 70% were seen once; the top ten hold less than 20%. The germline gives CDR1 MDHEN, CDR2 SYDVKM. Trimming took off 8 bases at V and 4 bases at J, with 8 bases between the two ends. The CDR3 is 11 residues long. This receptor was obtained from a human donor with chronic lymphocytic leukemia. The sequencing used PBMCs, collected after 24 months of ibrutinib treatment. The chain employs TRBV28 and TRBJ1-1; the D gene is possibly TRBD1 (5 bases). CDR3 residues: CASGDSTEAFF. The CDR3 DNA is TGTGCCAGCGGCGACAGCACTGAAGCTTTCTTT.